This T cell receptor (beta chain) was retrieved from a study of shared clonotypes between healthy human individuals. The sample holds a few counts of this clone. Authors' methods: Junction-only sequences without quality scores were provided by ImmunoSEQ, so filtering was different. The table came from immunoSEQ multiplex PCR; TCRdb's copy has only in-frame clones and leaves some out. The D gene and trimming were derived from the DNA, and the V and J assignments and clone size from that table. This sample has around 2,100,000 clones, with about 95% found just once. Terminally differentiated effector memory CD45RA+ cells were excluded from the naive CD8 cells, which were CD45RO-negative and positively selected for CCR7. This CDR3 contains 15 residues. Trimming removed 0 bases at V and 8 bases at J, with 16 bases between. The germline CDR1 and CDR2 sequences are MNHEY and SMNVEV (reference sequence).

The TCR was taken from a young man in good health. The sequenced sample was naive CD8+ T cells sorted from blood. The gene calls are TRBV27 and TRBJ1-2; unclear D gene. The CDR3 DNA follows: TGTGCCAGCAGTTTATCGCCAGGAGCACTTGTCGGCTACACCTTC. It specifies CASSLSPGALVGYTF.